This T cell receptor (beta chain) derives from a study of CD8 T cells in ankylosing spondylitis. Findings of the study overall: Significant enrichment of disease-linked clones was reportedly seen in matched ankylosing spondylitis synovial fluid.

This clonotype occurred many times. Antigen unknown. TCRdb fed the 5' RACE reads into MiXCR, producing one record per CDR3 protein. The sample contains hundreds of thousands of distinct CDR3 sequences, 20% of which appear only once. The V gene's germline CDR1 is ENHRY and CDR2 SYGVKD. The CDR3 covers 14 residues. With 5 bases clipped from V and 2 bases from J, the junction kept 5 bases outside the gene matches. The sequenced sample consisted of blood, either unsorted or a sorted T cell fraction (not recorded which). V gene TRBV10-3 combines with J gene TRBJ2-7; TRBD2 matches at 8 bases. This TCR came from a male donor with ankylosing spondylitis or in good health (not recorded which). The CDR3 DNA reads TGTGCCATCAGTCCTAGCGGGTTGGCCTACGAGCAGTACTTC. Protein: CAISPSGLAYEQYF.